The 23 T cell receptor beta chains below all came from one sample that was sequenced in a study of cytomegalovirus exposure and HLA in healthy donors (dated by TCRdb to 2016 to 2017). The protocol used for the library was the immunoSEQ multiplex PCR assay. The multiplex PCR relied on a mix of 60 forward primers for TCR Vbeta segments and 13 reverse primers for TCR Jbeta segments. TCRdb mirrors the immuneACCESS table, restricted to in-frame sequences. Some clones are absent from its copies; in checked studies, under half trace to an unresolved V gene, and the reason for the others is unknown. A total of over 200,000 clones appear in this sample, about 81% of them only once. Approximately 6% of the sample is in the top ten clones. Sequenced input: PBMCs. The receptors originated from a man aged 40-55 years in good health and CMV-seropositive.

The CDR3 DNA reads TGCGCCAGCAGCGCGGGGACTAGCGGTAGCACAGATACGCAGTATTTT. Its protein is CASSAGTSGSTDTQYF. V is TRBV5-1 and J is TRBJ2-3; 11 bases fit TRBD2. The CDR3 is made up of 16 amino acids. The V gene end was trimmed by 4 bases and the J gene end by 0 bases; junction bases not matched to a gene: 4. Germline V CDR1 and CDR2: SGHRS, YFSETQ. Full variable domain (missing parts from reference TRBV5-1 and TRBJ2-3): KAGVTQTPRYLIKTRGQQVTLSCSPISGHRSVSWYQQTPGQGLQFLFEYFSETQRNKGNFPGRFSGRQFSNSRSEMNVSTLELGDSALYLCASSAGTSGSTDTQYFGPGTRLTVL.

J is TRBJ1-1 and V is TRBV10-3; TRBD1 matches at 7 bases. The junction had 7 bases not matched to a gene; V was cut back by 3 bases and J by 3 bases. This CDR3 is 15 amino acids long. CDR1 and CDR2 (germline): ENHRY, SYGVKD. CDR3 sequence: CAISDLRDRDTEAFF. The CDR3 DNA reads TGTGCCATCAGTGACCTCCGGGACAGAGACACTGAAGCTTTCTTT.

V gene TRBV5-4 combines with J gene TRBJ1-2, with D maybe TRBD1 (6 bases). The V gene's germline CDR1 is SGHNT and CDR2 YYREEE (reference sequence). There are 14 residues in the CDR3. Trimming removed 0 bases from V and 3 bases from J, with 9 bases in between. CDR3 amino acids: CASSLGQADYGYTF. The DNA of the CDR3 is TGTGCCAGCAGCTTGGGACAGGCAGACTATGGCTACACCTTC.

The V call is TRBV6-6, the J call TRBJ1-5; D perhaps matches TRBD1 (6 bases). This CDR3 contains 14 residues. Trimming took 8 bases from V and 7 from J, leaving 18 bases between them. Germline CDR1 is MNHNY and CDR2 is SVGAGI (reference sequence). Written as DNA, the CDR3 is TGTGCCAGCGTCCTAACAGGGATAGGACAGCCCCAGCATTTT. Protein sequence: CASVLTGIGQPQHF.

This clone was picked up one time. J is TRBJ1-2 and V is TRBV9; no reliable D call. CDR1 and CDR2 (germline): SGDLS, YYNGEE. V was cut by 3 bases and J by 4 bases, with 7 bases left in between. CDR3 length: 12 residues. The CDR3 DNA reads TGTGCCAGCAGCGGAGGGAGCTATGGCTACACCTTC. It encodes CASSGGSYGYTF.

V gene TRBV7-2 combines with J gene TRBJ1-1; 9 bases agree with TRBD1. Trimming took 4 bases from V and 5 from J; bases not matched to a gene: 5. Germline V CDR1 and CDR2: SGHTA, FQGNSA. This CDR3 comprises 14 residues. This CDR3 reads CASSSPGQGTEAFF. The DNA for the CDR3 is TGTGCCAGCAGCTCCCCGGGACAGGGAACTGAAGCTTTCTTT.

The genes are TRBV7-2 and TRBJ1-5; D perhaps matches TRBD1 (5 bases). V lost 1 base and J lost 3, with 13 bases in between. The CDR3 contains 16 residues. From germline, CDR1 is SGHTA and CDR2 FQGNSA. CDR3 DNA sequence: TGTGCCAGCAGCTTAGAGGGCCAGACAGCCAATCAGCCCCAGCATTTT. Translated: CASSLEGQTANQPQHF.

Concerning this clone itself: Lacking the conserved final phenylalanine or tryptophan, this CDR3 likely reflects a read error. The J gene is TRBJ1-1, the V gene TRBV30, with 8 bases fitting TRBD1. This CDR3 has 13 residues. Unmatched junction bases numbered 4, after V lost 2 bases and J lost 5 bases. The germline V gene encodes CDR1 GTSNPN and CDR2 SVGIG (reference sequence). CDR3 sequence: CAWSPDRETEAFL. The CDR3, as DNA: TGTGCCTGGAGTCCGGACAGGGAGACTGAAGCTTTCCTT.

The genes are TRBV7-9 and TRBJ1-1; tentative D call: TRBD1 (5 bases). Germline V lookup: CDR1 SEHNR, CDR2 FQNEAQ (reference sequence). V lost 4 bases to trimming and J lost 0 bases, with 6 bases between them. This CDR3 is built from 13 residues. The CDR3 spells CASSSDMNTEAFF. The CDR3 DNA follows: TGTGCCAGCAGCTCGGACATGAACACTGAAGCTTTCTTT.

The V and J genes are TRBV18 and TRBJ2-2; 7 bases are shared with TRBD2. The CDR3 is 15 amino acids. Looked up from germline, CDR1 is KGHSH and CDR2 is LQKENI. V was clipped by 0 bases and J by 5 bases; unmatched bases: 3. CDR3 nucleotides: TGTGCCAGCTCACCACCCGGGAGGAGGACCGGGGAGCTGTTTTTT. Amino acids: CASSPPGRRTGELFF.

This clone was detected only once. V usage is TRBV2 and J usage is TRBJ1-2; D gene ambiguous. CDR1 and CDR2 (germline): SNHLY, FYNNEI. The CDR3 runs to 13 residues. Trimming cost V 4 bases and J 8 bases, with 14 bases left between them. The CDR3 loop reads CASSGKPGFGYTF. The CDR3 DNA reads TGTGCCAGCAGTGGAAAGCCAGGATTCGGCTACACCTTC.

J is TRBJ1-2 and V is TRBV6-1, with a weak D call TRBD1 (6 bases). Germline V gives CDR1 MNHNS, CDR2 SASEGT. The CDR3 is 12 amino acids. Trimming stripped 9 bases from V and 1 base from J, with 9 bases between. The CDR3 region has the DNA TGTGCCAGGTGGACAGATAACTATGGCTACACCTTC. This translates into CARWTDNYGYTF.

The V and J genes are TRBV7-9 and TRBJ2-1; 9 bases map to TRBD1. V shed 5 bases, J shed 4 bases, and the junction held 9 bases outside the gene matches. CDR1 and CDR2 (germline): SEHNR, FQNEAQ (reference sequence). The CDR3 totals 16 residues. CDR3 sequence (DNA): TGTGCCAGCAGCGTTGGTGTGGGACAGGGTTACAATGAGCAGTTCTTC. The encoded protein is CASSVGVGQGYNEQFF.

The chain has TRBV5-8 and TRBJ1-5, with D possibly being TRBD1 (5 bases). CDR1 is SGHTS, CDR2 YDEGEE, per germline. This CDR3 has 16 amino acids. V was shortened by 7 bases and J by 2 bases, with 19 bases between the two germline ends. CDR3 loop: CASGGTVFLGNQPQHF. CDR3 nucleotides: TGTGCCAGCGGCGGGACGGTCTTTTTGGGCAATCAGCCCCAGCATTTT. Full variable domain (remainder filled in from reference TRBV5-8 and TRBJ1-5): EAGVTQSPTHLIKTRGQQATLRCSPISGHTSVYWYQQALGLGLQFLLWYDEGEERNRGNFPPRFSGRQFPNYSSELNVNALELEDSALYLCASGGTVFLGNQPQHFGDGTRLSIL.

V and J are TRBV6-5 and TRBJ2-3; 8 bases align to TRBD2. CDR3 size: 14 residues. The V segment lost 4 bases and the J segment 3 bases; nucleotides outside the gene matches: 3. Germline CDR1 reads MNHEY; CDR2 reads SVGAGI. Written as DNA, the CDR3 is TGTGCCAGCAGTTTAGCGGGAAAGACAGATACGCAGTATTTT. Protein product: CASSLAGKTDTQYF.

CDR3 nucleotide sequence: TGCGCCAGCAGCTCGGGACAGTCCTACGAGCAGTACTTC. It codes for CASSSGQSYEQYF. The J gene is TRBJ2-7, the V gene TRBV5-1; TRBD1 matches at 7 bases. The germline V gene encodes CDR1 SGHRS and CDR2 YFSETQ. V lost 3 bases, J lost 1 base, and 1 base stayed unmatched. The CDR3 totals 13 residues.

V and J are TRBV12-5 and TRBJ1-5; D might be TRBD1 (6 bases). CDR1 and CDR2 (germline): LGHNT, FRNRAP. This CDR3 region has 13 residues. The ends were cut back, 7 bases at V and 5 bases at J, with 12 bases in the middle. The DNA for the CDR3 is TGTGCTAGTGCCTTGGGGGCCGATCAGCCCCAGCATTTT. This translates into CASALGADQPQHF.

This chain uses TRBV29-1 with TRBJ2-7, with 10 bases aligning to TRBD1. V gave up 1 base and J gave up 2 bases; unmatched junction bases: 5. Germline CDR1 SQVTM, CDR2 ANQGSEA. The CDR3 consists of 15 residues. The CDR3 loop is CSVEAGTGDAYEQYF. As DNA, the CDR3 is TGCAGCGTTGAAGCGGGGACAGGGGATGCCTACGAGCAGTACTTC.

The table lists this clone with a count of one. The chain links TRBV9 to TRBJ2-1; 9 bases are a match to TRBD1. CDR3 length equals 15 residues. Germline CDR1 SGDLS, CDR2 YYNGEE. V lost 3 bases to trimming and J lost 4 bases; unmatched junction nucleotides: 5. The CDR3, as DNA: TGTGCCAGCAGCGCCCGGGACAGGGCGTACAATGAGCAGTTCTTC. Its protein is CASSARDRAYNEQFF.

The gene calls are TRBV11-3 and TRBJ1-1, with D possibly matching TRBD1 (6 bases). The V and J ends lost 5 bases and 8 bases respectively, with 6 bases between them. Germline CDR1 SGHNT, CDR2 YENEEA. CDR3 size: 10 residues. This chain's CDR3 is CASSGTEAFF. The CDR3 coding sequence is TGTGCCAGCAGCGGGACAGAAGCTTTCTTT.

On this clone: Germline is not matched at one junction end, which may reflect a read error. CDR3 in DNA: TGTGCCTGGAGTGAGGCGGGGACAGGGACTATAGCCAAAAACATTCGGTACTTC. This translates into CAWSEAGTGTIAKNIRYF. This chain connects TRBV30 to TRBJ2-4; TRBD1 matches at 9 bases. Germline CDR1 reads GTSNPN; CDR2 reads SVGIG (reference sequence). The CDR3 sequence is 18 residues long.

The rearrangement uses TRBV15 and TRBJ1-2; perhaps TRBD1 as D (5 bases). Germline lookup yields CDR1 LNHNV and CDR2 YYDKDF (reference sequence). The CDR3 runs 15 residues. The V end was cut by 0 bases, the J end by 4 bases, with 12 bases between. The CDR3 loop reads CATSRDAGSSYGYTF. The CDR3 DNA sequence: TGTGCCACCAGCAGAGATGCAGGGTCTAGCTATGGCTACACCTTC.

J is TRBJ2-1 and V is TRBV7-3, with TRBD2 matching 11 bases. Germline assignment: CDR1 SGHTA and CDR2 FQGTGA. This CDR3 spans 15 amino acids. The V gene end was trimmed by 3 bases and the J gene end by 4 bases; junction bases not matched to a gene: 2. CDR3 coding DNA: TGTGCCAGCAGCTTTTCTAGCGGGGGGTACAATGAGCAGTTCTTC. Its protein product is CASSFSSGGYNEQFF.